These 23 T cell receptor beta chains came from one sample sequenced in a study of blood T cell repertoires in COVID-19. Profiled with immunoSEQ multiplex PCR; TCRdb holds only in-frame clones, not every one. The data contain fewer than 350,000 clones, roughly 86% of them singletons. Sequencing was carried out using peripheral blood. These receptors originate from a woman younger than 45 who had recovered from COVID-19.

The rearrangement uses TRBV10-3 and TRBJ1-1; no reliable D call. The germline CDR1 and CDR2 sequences are ENHRY and SYGVKD. V lost 2 bases and J lost 5, with 6 bases in between. CDR3 size: 12 residues. Here the CDR3 reads CAISERGTEAFF. The CDR3 DNA reads as TGTGCCATCAGTGAGAGAGGGACTGAAGCTTTCTTT.

The CDR3: CASALRDNPYEQYF. CDR3 DNA sequence: TGTGCCAGCGCTCTCCGGGACAACCCCTACGAGCAGTACTTC. The chain employs TRBV6-5 and TRBJ2-7, with TRBD1 as a possible D gene (6 bases). From germline, CDR1 is MNHEY and CDR2 SVGAGI. The CDR3 totals 14 residues. The V end lost 8 bases, the J end lost 2 bases, and 16 bases lay between the germline ends.

V usage is TRBV3-1 (or the pseudogene TRBV3-2) and J usage is TRBJ2-5, with D perhaps TRBD2 (5 bases). CDR3 length equals 15 residues. Germline V gives CDR1 LGHDT, CDR2 YNNKEL (reference sequence). V dropped 4 bases and J dropped 4 bases, with 16 bases sitting between them. This CDR3 reads CASSLQAASRETQYF. The CDR3 DNA follows: TGTGCCAGCAGCCTTCAGGCGGCTAGCAGAGAGACCCAGTACTTC.

This clone was observed a few times. The chain carries TRBV19 and TRBJ2-7, with 11 nucleotides matching TRBD2. This CDR3 spans 14 amino acids. V dropped 5 bases and J dropped 4; count of bases not matched to a gene: 4. CDR1 and CDR2 from the germline V gene are LNHDA and SQIVND (reference sequence). The CDR3 coding sequence is TGTGCCAGTAGTCCGGGGACTAGCGGATACGAGCAGTACTTC. Translation gives CASSPGTSGYEQYF.

J is TRBJ2-7 and V is TRBV9, with TRBD2 matching 8 bases. The CDR3 has 16 amino acids. With 0 bases clipped from V and 3 bases from J, the junction kept 8 bases outside the gene matches. Germline values: CDR1 SGDLS, CDR2 YYNGEE. The CDR3 region has the DNA TGTGCCAGCAGCGTAGCCTCGGCGGGGGGTATCTACGAGCAGTACTTC. This gives the protein CASSVASAGGIYEQYF.

The J gene is TRBJ1-1, the V gene TRBV4-1, with D uncertain. Germline V gene data show CDR1 as MGHRA and CDR2 as YSYEKL. The germline V and J ends were trimmed by 1 base and 6 bases, with 9 bases remaining between them. This CDR3 is built from 13 residues. As DNA, the CDR3 is TGCGCCAGCAGCCAAGTACTAGGCGCTGAAGCTTTCTTT. It codes for CASSQVLGAEAFF.

This clone has a single count. V and J are TRBV28 and TRBJ1-1; D possibly corresponds to TRBD1 (6 bases). Trimming stripped 5 bases from V and 5 bases from J, with 21 bases between. Germline V gives CDR1 MDHEN, CDR2 SYDVKM. The CDR3 runs 16 residues. The chain's CDR3 is CASSLRTVGIQTEAFF. DNA for the CDR3: TGTGCCAGCAGTCTCCGGACAGTGGGCATTCAAACTGAAGCTTTCTTT. The full variable domain, in which reference TRBV28 and TRBJ1-1 provide the parts outside the CDR3, is DVKVTQSSRYLVKRTGEKVFLECVQDMDHENMFWYRQDPGLGLRLIYFSYDVKMKEKGDIPEGYSVSREKKERFSLILESASTNQTSMYLCASSLRTVGIQTEAFFGQGTRLTVV.

The V gene is TRBV2, the J gene TRBJ2-2; TRBD1 is a possible D gene (5 bases). The CDR3 has 13 amino acids. From germline, CDR1 is SNHLY and CDR2 FYNNEI. Between the trimmed V and J ends, which lost 7 bases and 1 base, there was a span of 7 bases. CDR3 DNA sequence: TGTGCCAGCACAGGGTTGAACACCGGGGAGCTGTTTTTT. Amino acids: CASTGLNTGELFF.

In its sample, this clone was seen once. V is TRBV5-4 and J is TRBJ2-5; 7 bases fit TRBD1. The CDR3 is 14 amino acids. With 4 bases clipped from V and 2 bases from J, the junction kept 5 bases outside the gene matches. Germline V gene data show CDR1 as SGHNT and CDR2 as YYREEE (reference sequence). This chain's CDR3 is CASSGDRAQETQYF. The CDR3 nucleotides read TGTGCCAGCAGCGGAGACAGGGCACAAGAGACCCAGTACTTC.

The chain has TRBV28 and TRBJ2-3, with D perhaps matching TRBD1 (6 bases). Trimming shortened V by 4 bases and J by 3 bases, and 20 bases separated the two germline ends. CDR1 and CDR2 (germline): MDHEN, SYDVKM. The CDR3 has 17 amino acids. For the CDR3, the DNA is TGTGCCAGCAGTTCCCCCCCCGGGGACACCTCGACAGATACGCAGTATTTT. It is translated as CASSSPPGDTSTDTQYF.

This chain connects TRBV7-3 to TRBJ2-1, with D maybe TRBD1 (5 bases). Germline CDR1 reads SGHTA; CDR2 reads FQGTGA. The CDR3 runs 13 residues. The V gene lost 5 bases and the J gene lost 7 bases, with 12 bases spanning the gap. As DNA, the CDR3 is TGTGCCAGCAGCCCGGCAGGGCCTAATGAGCAGTTCTTC. This gives the protein CASSPAGPNEQFF.

The chain couples TRBV29-1 to TRBJ2-7, with TRBD1 as a possible D gene (5 bases). Germline V gene lookup returns CDR1 SQVTM and CDR2 ANQGSEA. The CDR3 totals 11 residues. V shed 4 bases and J shed 7 bases, with 11 bases lying between them. This CDR3 is CSVARVGEQYF. CDR3 sequence (DNA): TGCAGCGTTGCCAGGGTCGGGGAGCAGTACTTC.

The rearrangement joins TRBV6-5 to TRBJ2-7; 9 nucleotides align to TRBD1. The CDR3 is made up of 13 amino acids. Germline trimming cut 8 bases from V and 3 bases from J; bases unmatched to any gene: 5. Looked up from germline, CDR1 is MNHEY and CDR2 is SVGAGI. The CDR3 sequence: CASGQTGGYEQYF. CDR3 nucleotide sequence: TGTGCCAGCGGCCAGACAGGGGGCTACGAGCAGTACTTC.

The gene calls are TRBV24-1 and TRBJ2-1; TRBD2 matches 13 bases. Trimming removed 3 bases from V and 7 bases from J; junction bases left unmatched: 5. Germline V gene sequence: CDR1 KGHDR, CDR2 SFDVKD. CDR3 size: 16 residues. In nucleotides, the CDR3 is TGTGCCACCAGTGATGTTGGGACTAGCGGGGAAAATGAGCAGTTCTTC. The encoded protein is CATSDVGTSGENEQFF.

This sequence joins TRBV19 and TRBJ2-5, with a tentative D call TRBD2 (6 bases). The ends were cut back, 4 bases at V and 5 bases at J, with 17 bases in the middle. The CDR3 runs 15 residues. CDR1 and CDR2 from the germline V gene are LNHDA and SQIVND (reference sequence). CDR3 region: CASSKFIRSGETQYF. CDR3 coding DNA: TGTGCCAGTAGTAAGTTTATAAGGAGCGGGGAGACCCAGTACTTC.

In DNA, the CDR3 is TGTGCCAGCCACGGAGCTGAAGCTTTCTTT. It translates to CASHGAEAFF. The chain combines TRBV19 with TRBJ1-1, with D unclear. V shed 9 bases and J shed 6 bases, with 8 bases lying between them. The CDR3 extends over 10 amino acids. CDR1 LNHDA and CDR2 SQIVND come from the germline V gene (reference sequence).

This clone has just one count. The V gene is TRBV19, the J gene TRBJ2-7; TRBD2 matches 8 bases. CDR1 LNHDA and CDR2 SQIVND come from the germline V gene (reference sequence). The CDR3 loop spans 15 amino acids. V shed 7 bases, J shed 0 bases, and the junction held 8 bases outside the gene matches. This CDR3 reads CASKPSGSGSYEQYF. CDR3 nucleotide sequence: TGTGCCAGTAAGCCCAGCGGGAGTGGCTCCTACGAGCAGTACTTC.

The rearrangement uses TRBV2 and TRBJ2-1, with TRBD2 identical over 9 bases. The ends lost 7 bases at V and 0 bases at J; junction bases unmatched: 13. The germline CDR1 and CDR2 sequences are SNHLY and FYNNEI. This CDR3 comprises 18 residues. The CDR3 loop reads CASTMGASGASSYNEQFF. CDR3 coding DNA: TGTGCCAGCACAATGGGGGCTAGCGGGGCAAGCTCCTACAATGAGCAGTTCTTC. Full variable domain (remainder filled in from reference TRBV2 and TRBJ2-1): EPEVTQTPSHQVTQMGQEVILRCVPISNHLYFYWYRQILGQKVEFLVSFYNNEISEKSEIFDDQFSVERPDGSNFTLKIRSTKLEDSAMYFCASTMGASGASSYNEQFFGPGTRLTVL.

This chain links TRBV2 with TRBJ2-6; TRBD1 is a possible D gene (6 bases). The CDR3 consists of 14 residues. Trimming took 11 bases from V and 3 from J, leaving 14 bases between them. Germline V gene lookup returns CDR1 SNHLY and CDR2 FYNNEI. The CDR3 protein is CAGGTGLGANVLTF. The CDR3 region has the DNA TGTGCCGGAGGAACAGGGCTTGGGGCCAACGTCCTGACTTTC.

The chain employs TRBV5-1 and TRBJ1-2; weak D call: TRBD1 (5 bases). V lost 2 bases, J lost 4 bases, and 15 bases lay in between. The CDR3 has 15 residues. Per the germline V gene, CDR1 is SGHRS and CDR2 is YFSETQ. DNA for the CDR3: TGCGCCAGCAGCTTAGGGGCACTAAAGGTCTATGGCTACACCTTC. Its protein is CASSLGALKVYGYTF.

In this sample, this clone turned up once. The genes are TRBV3-1 (or the pseudogene TRBV3-2) and TRBJ1-5; 7 bases align to TRBD1. There are 14 residues in the CDR3. The J segment lost 6 bases and the V segment lost 4 bases, leaving 6 bases of the junction unmatched. Germline V gene lookup returns CDR1 LGHDT and CDR2 YNNKEL (reference sequence). The CDR3 DNA sequence: TGTGCCAGCAGCCCCGGGACAGAGCTTCAGCCCCAGCATTTT. The encoded protein is CASSPGTELQPQHF.

This chain joins TRBV7-2 and TRBJ2-7; TRBD2 is a possible D gene (6 bases). V lost 6 bases and J lost 6, with 15 bases in between. The CDR3 loop spans 13 amino acids. Germline CDR1 is SGHTA and CDR2 is FQGNSA. The CDR3 DNA sequence: TGTGCCAGCAGAGGAGGGCCGGGATCCGAGCAGTACTTC. Residues: CASRGGPGSEQYF.

The chain uses TRBV28 and TRBJ2-2; D possibly corresponds to TRBD1 (7 bases). V was trimmed by 2 bases and J by 5 bases, leaving 12 bases between them. Germline V gene lookup returns CDR1 MDHEN and CDR2 SYDVKM. The CDR3 covers 15 residues. CDR3 in amino acids: CASSLAGGGTGELFF. The CDR3 DNA follows: TGTGCCAGCAGTTTAGCAGGGGGAGGTACCGGGGAGCTGTTTTTT.